The rows below give T cell receptor beta chains drawn from one sample of a study of blood T cell repertoires in COVID-19. Libraries were prepared by immunoSEQ multiplex PCR; TCRdb keeps only in-frame clonotypes and omits some of them. The data show some 140,000 clones, with around four fifths seen just once and roughly 9.8% held by the top ten. Material: peripheral blood. The receptors originated from a man in his sixties who had recovered from COVID-19. CDR3s include the opening cysteine and the closing phenylalanine or tryptophan. The D gene is left open where the match is weak. Expanded clones are given a class, and other clones once, few, many or no size at all.

d_gene | j_gene | v_gene | abundance | CDR3nt | CDR3aa
- | TRBJ1-2 | TRBV2 | once | TGTGCCAGCAGTGATTTGGGGAGTTATGGCTACACCTTC | CASSDLGSYGYTF
TRBD2 | TRBJ2-3 | TRBV7-3 | - | TGTGCCAGCAGCCTCGGCCTAGCGGGAGGAGATACGCAGTATTTT | CASSLGLAGGDTQYF
- | TRBJ1-2 | TRBV20-1 | - | TGCAGTGCTAGAGGGGGGCCTTACACCTTC | CSARGGPYTF
- | TRBJ2-3 | TRBV11-2 | - | TGTGCCAGCAGTTCCCGGAGGGGCAGGACAGATACGCAGTATTTT | CASSSRRGRTDTQYF
TRBD1 | TRBJ1-2 | TRBV5-4 | - | TGTGCCAGCAGCTGGGCCGGGACAGGGATATTTGGCTACACCTTC | CASSWAGTGIFGYTF
TRBD1 | TRBJ1-3 | TRBV28 | - | TGTGCCAGCAGTTTAAGACAGGGCGAAGCCTCTGGAAACACCATATATTTT | CASSLRQGEASGNTIYF
- | TRBJ2-5 | TRBV27 | - | TGTGCCAGCAGCCCCACCCTCACTGGGACCCAGTACTTC | CASSPTLTGTQYF
TRBD2 | TRBJ2-2 | TRBV11-2 | - | TGTGCCAGCAGCTTAGGACTAGCGGGGGCTAACACCGGGGAGCTGTTTTTT | CASSLGLAGANTGELFF
TRBD2 | TRBJ2-5 | TRBV3-1/TRBV3-2 | many | TGTGCCAGCAGCACGGGACTAGCGGGGGAGACCCAGTACTTC | CASSTGLAGETQYF
- | TRBJ2-7 | TRBV19 | - | TGTGCCAGTAGTATAGATGCGAGCACCTACGAGCAGTACTTC | CASSIDASTYEQYF
- | TRBJ1-1 | TRBV5-8 | - | TGTGCCAGCAGCACCAGGGTCATGAACACTGAAGCTTTCTTT | CASSTRVMNTEAFF
- | TRBJ1-5 | TRBV5-4 | - | TGTGCCAGCAGCTTGGCCGGTAGCAATCAGCCCCAGCATTTT | CASSLAGSNQPQHF
- | TRBJ1-4 | TRBV5-5 | - | TGTGCCAGCAGCCGGGGAGTAACTAATGAAAAACTGTTTTTT | CASSRGVTNEKLFF
TRBD2 | TRBJ2-1 | TRBV14 | - | TGTGCCAGCAGCCAAGGGAGTACTAGCGGGGTCAATGAGCAGTTCTTC | CASSQGSTSGVNEQFF
TRBD2 | TRBJ2-1 | TRBV11-2 | - | TGTGCCAGCAGCTTAGTCGGTAGCGGGAGGGAGCAGTTCTTC | CASSLVGSGREQFF
- | TRBJ2-7 | TRBV5-8 | - | TGTGCCAGCAGTAGAGGGACTCCCGGGTGGGAGCAGTACTTC | CASSRGTPGWEQYF
TRBD1 | TRBJ1-2 | TRBV14 | - | TGTGCCAGCAGCCAAGAGATCGGACAGGGCGGTAGGGGCTACACCTTC | CASSQEIGQGGRGYTF
TRBD1 | TRBJ2-7 | TRBV6-6 | few | TGTGCCAGCAGCCATACCGGGACAGCCAATTACGAGCAGTACTTC | CASSHTGTANYEQYF
- | TRBJ1-5 | TRBV7-8 | - | TGTGCCAGCAGCTTACTTCTAACGCGGCAGCCCCAGCATTTT | CASSLLLTRQPQHF
TRBD1 | TRBJ1-4 | TRBV24-1 | once | TGTGCCACCTCCGGGACAGCTAATGAAAAACTGTTTTTT | CATSGTANEKLFF
- | TRBJ1-2 | TRBV7-2 | - | TGTGCCAGCAGCCAGGACAGTATCTTTGGCTACACCTTC | CASSQDSIFGYTF
TRBD1 | TRBJ2-1 | TRBV19 | - | TGTGCCAGTACCCCCGACAGGGCATCCAATGAGCAGTTCTTC | CASTPDRASNEQFF
TRBD2 | TRBJ2-1 | TRBV3-1/TRBV3-2 | medium-sized | TGTGCCAGCAGCCGGAGACTAGCGGCCTACAATGAGCAGTTCTTC | CASSRRLAAYNEQFF
TRBD1 | TRBJ2-1 | TRBV3-1/TRBV3-2 | - | TGTGCCAGCAGCCCTCGGGACAGGGTCCACAATGAGCAGTTCTTC | CASSPRDRVHNEQFF
- | TRBJ1-5 | TRBV7-9 | - | TGTGCCAGCAGCTTGGCAGGGGAACAGCCCCAGCATTTT | CASSLAGEQPQHF
TRBD1 | TRBJ2-6 | TRBV24-1 | - | TGTGCCACCAGTGGGCCGGGACAGCGACTCTCTGGGGCCAACGTCCTGACTTTC | CATSGPGQRLSGANVLTF
TRBD2 | TRBJ2-5 | TRBV7-2 | - | TGTGCCAGCAGCTTGGGGCTAGCGGGAACCCAGTACTTC | CASSLGLAGTQYF
- | TRBJ2-3 | TRBV9 | - | TGTGCCAGCAGCCGTAGCGGTTTCACAGATACGCAGTATTTT | CASSRSGFTDTQYF
- | TRBJ2-2 | TRBV7-9 | - | TGTGCCAGCAGCTTAGCGATTAATAGCGGGAACACCGGGGAGCTGTTTTTT | CASSLAINSGNTGELFF
TRBD2 | TRBJ2-5 | TRBV5-8 | - | TGTGCCAGCAGCTTCGGGCGGAGGACTAGATGGGGGGAGACCCAGTACTTC | CASSFGRRTRWGETQYF
- | TRBJ2-3 | TRBV6-6 | - | TGTGCCAGCAGTTACGAGGGGGGGGGAAATACGCAGTATTTT | CASSYEGGGNTQYF
- | TRBJ1-4 | TRBV28 | - | TGTGCCAGCCTGACCCCGGGTGAAAAACTGTTTTTT | CASLTPGEKLFF
- | TRBJ2-5 | TRBV6-2/TRBV6-3 | - | TGTGCCAGCAGTTACAGAGGTACAGGCCCCAACCAAGAGACCCAGTACTTC | CASSYRGTGPNQETQYF
- | TRBJ1-5 | TRBV29-1 | - | TGCAGCGCCCTGGGCAGGGAAGGTCAGCCCCAGCATTTT | CSALGREGQPQHF
TRBD1 | TRBJ2-3 | TRBV5-4 | once | TGTGCCAGCAGTTTGGACAGGGCGGCCGCAGATACGCAGTATTTT | CASSLDRAAADTQYF
- | TRBJ2-6 | TRBV21-1 | many | TGTGCCAGCAGCTTAGGGGACAGGGGATCCGGGGCCAACGTCCTGACTTTC | CASSLGDRGSGANVLTF
- | TRBJ2-6 | TRBV28 | - | TGTGCCAGCAGAAATGCCGGGGGTGGTGGGGCCAACGTCCTGACTTTC | CASRNAGGGGANVLTF
- | TRBJ1-2 | TRBV7-2 | - | TGTGCCAGCAGTCGACGCTGGGGGCGTAACTATGGCTACACCTTC | CASSRRWGRNYGYTF
TRBD1 | TRBJ1-1 | TRBV28 | - | TGTGCCAGCAGCTTTCAGGGGGCGAACACTGAAGCTTTCTTT | CASSFQGANTEAFF
- | TRBJ2-1 | TRBV7-2 | - | TGTGCCAGCAGCCTTCGGGGGCGGGGGAGCTACAATGAGCAGTTCTTC | CASSLRGRGSYNEQFF
TRBD1 | TRBJ1-2 | TRBV7-2 | few | TGTGCCAGCAGCCGGACAGGGGGCCGAGCTAACTATGGCTACACCTTC | CASSRTGGRANYGYTF
- | TRBJ2-5 | TRBV18 | - | TGTGCCAGCTCTCAAGCCCTACAAGAGACCCAGTACTTC | CASSQALQETQYF
TRBD1 | TRBJ1-5 | TRBV6-1 | - | TGTGCCAGCAGTGGGACAGGGTGGAGGGGCAATCAGCCCCAGCATTTT | CASSGTGWRGNQPQHF
- | TRBJ2-1 | TRBV6-2/TRBV6-3 | - | TGTGCCAGCAGTTTACTCCTCAGGAATGAGCAGTTCTTC | CASSLLLRNEQFF
TRBD1 | TRBJ2-7 | TRBV28 | - | TGTGCCAGCAGTTCCGGGACAGGGGGCTCCCTCGAGCAGTACTTC | CASSSGTGGSLEQYF
TRBD1 | TRBJ1-1 | TRBV6-5 | once | TGTGCCAGCAGTCTGGGGGACAGGCGGCGTTTCTTT | CASSLGDRRRFF
- | TRBJ2-7 | TRBV6-5 | once | TGTGCCAGCAGGCCTCGAGAGGAGAGAAAATACGAGCAGTACTTC | CASRPREERKYEQYF
TRBD2 | TRBJ2-5 | TRBV5-5 | - | TGTGCCAGCAGCCCCGGGACTAGCGGGACGTGGGAGACCCAGTACTTC | CASSPGTSGTWETQYF